This T cell receptor (beta chain) was sequenced for a study of blood T cell repertoires in COVID-19. Study summary: Acute-phase and convalescent COVID-19 samples originated in the United States, Italy and Spain. PBMCs, B-cell-depleted T cells, or T cells were the source of the cDNA or gDNA that made up the material.

As processed by the authors: The authors estimated nucleated cell counts from reference gene primer amplification. Produced via immunoSEQ multiplex PCR; TCRdb's table is partial and in-frame only. The V and J calls and clone size are taken from that table; D and trimming were inferred from the DNA. Here the sample spans over 200,000 clones, around 87% being singletons. The germline CDR1 and CDR2 sequences are LGHDT and YNNKEL (reference sequence). Between the trimmed V and J ends, which lost 3 bases and 10 bases, there was a span of 10 bases. CDR3 length: 12 residues. This receptor was obtained from a woman aged 25 to 39 who had recovered from COVID-19. The source material was peripheral blood. The chain carries TRBV3-1 (or the pseudogene TRBV3-2) and TRBJ2-1; perhaps TRBD1 as D (5 bases). The CDR3 loop is CASSHRAGEQFF. The CDR3, as DNA: TGTGCCAGCAGCCACAGGGCCGGGGAGCAGTTCTTC.